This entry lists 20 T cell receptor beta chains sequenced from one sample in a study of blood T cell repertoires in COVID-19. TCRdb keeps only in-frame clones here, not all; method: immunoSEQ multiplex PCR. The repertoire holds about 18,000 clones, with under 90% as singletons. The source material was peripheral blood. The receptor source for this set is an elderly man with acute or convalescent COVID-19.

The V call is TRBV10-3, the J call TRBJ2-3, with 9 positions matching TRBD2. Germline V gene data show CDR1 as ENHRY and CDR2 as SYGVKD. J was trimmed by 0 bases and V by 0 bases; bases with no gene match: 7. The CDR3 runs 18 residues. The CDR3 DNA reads TGTGCCATCAGTGAGTCGATAATAGCGGGGGTTAGCACAGATACGCAGTATTTT. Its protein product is CAISESIIAGVSTDTQYF.

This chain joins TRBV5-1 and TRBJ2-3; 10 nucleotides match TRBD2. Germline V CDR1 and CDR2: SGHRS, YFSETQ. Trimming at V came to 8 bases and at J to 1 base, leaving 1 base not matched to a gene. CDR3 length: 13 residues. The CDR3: CASGTSGTDTQYF. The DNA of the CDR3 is TGCGCCAGTGGGACTAGCGGCACAGATACGCAGTATTTT.

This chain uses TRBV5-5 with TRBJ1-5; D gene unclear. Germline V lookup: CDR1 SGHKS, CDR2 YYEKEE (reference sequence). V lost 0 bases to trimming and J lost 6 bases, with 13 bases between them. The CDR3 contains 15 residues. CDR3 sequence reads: CASSLDSVVGQPQHF. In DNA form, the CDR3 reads TGTGCCAGCAGCTTGGACAGTGTGGTCGGTCAGCCCCAGCATTTT.

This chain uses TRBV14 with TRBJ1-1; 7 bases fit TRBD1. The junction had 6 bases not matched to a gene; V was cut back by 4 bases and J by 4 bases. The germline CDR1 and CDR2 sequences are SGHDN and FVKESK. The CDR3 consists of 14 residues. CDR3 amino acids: CASSRDRVGTEAFF. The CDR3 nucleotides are TGTGCCAGCAGCCGAGACAGGGTCGGCACTGAAGCTTTCTTT.

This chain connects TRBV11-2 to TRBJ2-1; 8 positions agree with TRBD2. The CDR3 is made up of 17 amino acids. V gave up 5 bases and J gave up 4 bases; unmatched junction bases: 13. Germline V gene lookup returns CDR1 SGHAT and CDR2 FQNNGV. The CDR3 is CASSPYEGGGLYNEQFF. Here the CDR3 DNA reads TGTGCCAGCAGCCCCTATGAGGGCGGGGGGCTTTACAATGAGCAGTTCTTC.

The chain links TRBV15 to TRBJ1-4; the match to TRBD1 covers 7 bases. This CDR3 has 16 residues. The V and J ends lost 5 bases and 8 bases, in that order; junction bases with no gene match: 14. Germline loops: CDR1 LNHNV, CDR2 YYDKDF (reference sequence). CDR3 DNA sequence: TGTGCCACCAGCGGAAGAACCGGGACAGTATGGGAAAAACTGTTTTTT. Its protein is CATSGRTGTVWEKLFF. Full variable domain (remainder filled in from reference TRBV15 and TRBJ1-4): DAMVIQNPRYQVTQFGKPVTLSCSQTLNHNVMYWYQQKSSQAPKLLFHYYDKDFNNEADTPDNFQSRRPNTSFCFLDIRSPGLGDTAMYLCATSGRTGTVWEKLFFGSGTQLSVL.

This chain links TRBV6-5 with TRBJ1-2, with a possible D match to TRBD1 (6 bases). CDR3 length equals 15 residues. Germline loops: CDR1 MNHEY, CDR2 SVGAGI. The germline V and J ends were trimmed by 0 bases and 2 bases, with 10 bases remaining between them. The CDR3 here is CASSYSGTGNYGYTF. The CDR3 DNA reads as TGTGCCAGCAGTTACTCCGGCACAGGGAACTATGGCTACACCTTC.

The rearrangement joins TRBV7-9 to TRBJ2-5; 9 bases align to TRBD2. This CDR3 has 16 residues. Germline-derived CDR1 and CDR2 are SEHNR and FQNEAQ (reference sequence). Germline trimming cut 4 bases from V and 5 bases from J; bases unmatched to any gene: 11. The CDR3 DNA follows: TGTGCCAGCAGCTCGATACCGGGACTAGCTAGGGAGACCCAGTACTTC. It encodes CASSSIPGLARETQYF.

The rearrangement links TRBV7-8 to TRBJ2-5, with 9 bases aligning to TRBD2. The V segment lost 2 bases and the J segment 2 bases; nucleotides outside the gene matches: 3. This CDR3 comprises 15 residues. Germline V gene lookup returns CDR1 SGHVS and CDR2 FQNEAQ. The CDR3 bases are TGTGCCAGCAGCTTACCAGCGGGGGGACAAGAGACCCAGTACTTC. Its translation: CASSLPAGGQETQYF. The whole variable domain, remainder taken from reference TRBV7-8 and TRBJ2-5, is GAGVSQSPRYKVAKRGQDVALRCDPISGHVSLFWYQQALGQGPEFLTYFQNEAQLDKSGLPSDRFFAERPEGSVSTLKIQRTQQEDSAVYLCASSLPAGGQETQYFGPGTRLLVL.

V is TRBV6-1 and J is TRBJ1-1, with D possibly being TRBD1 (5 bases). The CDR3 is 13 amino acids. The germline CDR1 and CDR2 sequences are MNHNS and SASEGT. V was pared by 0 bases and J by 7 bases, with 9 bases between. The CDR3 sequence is CASSEADSIEAFF. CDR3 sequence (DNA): TGTGCCAGCAGTGAAGCAGACAGTATTGAAGCTTTCTTT.

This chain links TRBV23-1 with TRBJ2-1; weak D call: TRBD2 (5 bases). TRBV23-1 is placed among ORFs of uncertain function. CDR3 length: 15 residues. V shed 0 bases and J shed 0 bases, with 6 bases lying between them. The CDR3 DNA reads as TGCGCCAGCAGTCAATCGGGGAGCTCCTACAATGAGCAGTTCTTC. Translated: CASSQSGSSYNEQFF.

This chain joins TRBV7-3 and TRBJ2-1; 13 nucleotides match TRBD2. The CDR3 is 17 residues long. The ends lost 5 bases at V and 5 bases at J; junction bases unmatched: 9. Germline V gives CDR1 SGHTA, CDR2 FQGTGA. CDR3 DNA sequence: TGTGCCAGCAGCATACAACAACTAGCGGGGGGGAACAATGAGCAGTTCTTC. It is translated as CASSIQQLAGGNNEQFF.

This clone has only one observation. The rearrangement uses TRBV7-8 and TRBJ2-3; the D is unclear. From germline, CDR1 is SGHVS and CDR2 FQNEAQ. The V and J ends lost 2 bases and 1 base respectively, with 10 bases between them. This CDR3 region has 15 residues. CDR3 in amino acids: CASSLRASRTDTQYF. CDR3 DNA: TGTGCCAGCAGCTTAAGAGCCTCCCGCACAGATACGCAGTATTTT.

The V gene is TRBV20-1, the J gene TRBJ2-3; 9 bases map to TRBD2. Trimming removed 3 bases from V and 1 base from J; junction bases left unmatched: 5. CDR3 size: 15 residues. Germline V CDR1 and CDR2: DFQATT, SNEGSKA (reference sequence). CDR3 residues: CSASTERGGTDTQYF. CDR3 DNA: TGCAGTGCTAGTACCGAGCGGGGGGGCACAGATACGCAGTATTTT.

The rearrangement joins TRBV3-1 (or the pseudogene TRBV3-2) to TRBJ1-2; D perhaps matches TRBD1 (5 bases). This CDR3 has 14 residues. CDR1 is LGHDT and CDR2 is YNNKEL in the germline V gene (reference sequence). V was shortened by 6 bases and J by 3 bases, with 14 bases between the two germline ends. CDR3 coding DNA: TGTGCCAGCAGGAATGGAGGGACCGACTATGGCTACACCTTC. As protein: CASRNGGTDYGYTF.

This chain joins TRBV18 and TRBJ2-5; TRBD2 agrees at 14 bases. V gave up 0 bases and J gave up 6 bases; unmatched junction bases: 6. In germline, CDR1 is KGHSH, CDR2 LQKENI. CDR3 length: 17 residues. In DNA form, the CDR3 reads TGTGCCAGCTCACCACCAGGGACTAGCGGGGGAGAGAAGACCCAGTACTTC. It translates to CASSPPGTSGGEKTQYF.

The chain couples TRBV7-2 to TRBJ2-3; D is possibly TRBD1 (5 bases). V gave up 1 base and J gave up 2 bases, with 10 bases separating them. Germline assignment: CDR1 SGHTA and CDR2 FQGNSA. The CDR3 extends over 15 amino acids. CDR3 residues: CASSLDQGNTDTQYF. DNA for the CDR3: TGTGCCAGCAGCTTAGACCAGGGTAACACAGATACGCAGTATTTT.

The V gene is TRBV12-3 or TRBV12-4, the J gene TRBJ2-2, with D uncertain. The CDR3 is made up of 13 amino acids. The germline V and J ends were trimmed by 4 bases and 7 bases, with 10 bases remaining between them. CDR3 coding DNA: TGTGCCAGCAGTTATCCGAGTGGCGGGGAGCTGTTTTTT. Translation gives CASSYPSGGELFF.

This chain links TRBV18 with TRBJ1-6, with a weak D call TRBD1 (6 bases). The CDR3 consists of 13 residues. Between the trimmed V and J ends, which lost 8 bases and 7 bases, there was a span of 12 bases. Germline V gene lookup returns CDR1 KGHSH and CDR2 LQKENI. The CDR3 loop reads CASKGELNSPLHF. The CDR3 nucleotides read TGTGCCAGCAAGGGGGAATTAAATTCACCCCTCCACTTT.

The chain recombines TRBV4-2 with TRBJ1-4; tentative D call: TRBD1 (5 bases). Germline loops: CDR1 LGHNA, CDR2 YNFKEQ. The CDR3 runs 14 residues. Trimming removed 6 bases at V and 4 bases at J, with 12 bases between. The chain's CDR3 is CASSVGALNEKLFF. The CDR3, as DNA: TGTGCCAGCAGTGTAGGGGCCCTTAATGAAAAACTGTTTTTT.